This TCR beta chain was identified in a study of cytomegalovirus exposure and HLA in healthy donors. General study results and limits: A missense variant in DCLRE1C was later tied to TCR beta V- and J-gene trimming. Earlier results showed most TCR beta V segments being productive about 87% or about 30% of the time. Some V segments could not be told apart, so they were left out, TRBV6-2 and TRBV6-3 among them.

In nominal health when sampled, donors likely had unrecorded immune exposures nonetheless. The length of the CDR3 is 13 residues. V was clipped by 5 bases and J by 0 bases, with 6 bases between them. In germline, CDR1 is SGHTA, CDR2 FQGNSA. This clone was recorded a few times. Antigen specificity is unknown. This PCR relied on a set of 60 Vbeta primers and 13 Jbeta primers. Repertoires were generated with immunoSEQ multiplex PCR, while TCRdb's copy carries only in-frame clones and drops some. The sample contains approximately 150,000 clones, about three quarters of which appear only once. The sequencing sample was made of PBMCs. The receptor was derived from a woman aged 30 to 39 in good health and CMV-seropositive. This sequence joins TRBV7-2 and TRBJ2-3; D remains ambiguous. CDR3 sequence reads: CASSLVSTDTQYF. CDR3 in DNA: TGTGCCAGCAGCCTCGTCAGCACAGATACGCAGTATTTT.